A selection of T cell receptor beta chains follows, all from one sample in a study of technical replicates of blood from a few donors. Clones were read by immunoSEQ multiplex PCR, and TCRdb kept only the in-frame ones, dropping some. The table shows about 94,000 clones, with approximately 94% occurring only once. What was sequenced was T cells isolated from PBMCs. Receptor source: a human donor in good health. Both conserved end residues are part of each CDR3.

V: TRBV9; J: TRBJ2-1; length: 14; CDR3: CASSQTGVENEQFF
V: TRBV7-9; J: TRBJ1-1; length: 16; CDR3: CASSFDRVAPNTEAFF
V: TRBV7-6; J: TRBJ2-3; length: 16; CDR3: CASSPTGQGTTDTQYF
V: TRBV9; J: TRBJ2-7; length: 13; CDR3: CASSATGSYEQYF
V: TRBV6-5; J: TRBJ1-4; length: 14; CDR3: CASSRKQGGEKLFF
V: TRBV5-1; J: TRBJ2-2; length: 13; CDR3: CASSRQNTGELFF
V: TRBV27; J: TRBJ1-1; length: 15; CDR3: CASSLGTAPNTEAFF
V: TRBV19; J: TRBJ2-3; length: 16; CDR3: CASSSLGQGHTDTQYF
V: TRBV6-5; J: TRBJ2-1; length: 15; CDR3: CASSYSIQGRHEQFF
V: TRBV29-1; J: TRBJ2-7; length: 18; CDR3: CSVEGWGQGTPSSYEQYF
V: TRBV27; J: TRBJ1-1; length: 13; CDR3: CASSLGQNTEAFF
V: TRBV9; J: TRBJ2-1; length: 12; CDR3: CASSARRDRKFF
V: TRBV4-1; J: TRBJ2-1; length: 13; CDR3: CASSQAGVNEQFF
V: TRBV7-3; J: TRBJ2-1; length: 15; CDR3: CASSPTSGFYNEQFF
V: TRBV9; J: TRBJ1-2; length: 12; CDR3: CASSPGMYGYTF
V: TRBV2; J: TRBJ1-5; length: 16; CDR3: CASSPSRGPGNQPQHF
V: TRBV6-1; J: TRBJ1-1; length: 12; CDR3: CATPRGNTEAFF
V: TRBV5-1; J: TRBJ2-2; length: 16; CDR3: CASSAPSGSSTGELFF
V: TRBV6-4; J: TRBJ2-7; length: 15; CDR3: CASSEVAGGGVEQYF
V: TRBV4-1; J: TRBJ1-3; length: 15; CDR3: CASSQGGGGPNTIYF
V: TRBV27; J: TRBJ2-2; length: 17; CDR3: CASSSKTSGRFAGELFF
V: TRBV2; J: TRBJ1-5; length: 14; CDR3: CASSESTANQPQHF
V: TRBV6-1; J: TRBJ1-1; length: 13; CDR3: CATGTGLNTEAFF
V: TRBV10-1; J: TRBJ1-5; length: 14; CDR3: CASSESNGGQPQHF
V: TRBV18; J: TRBJ2-1; length: 14; CDR3: CASSPTITPIEQFF
V: TRBV10-2; J: TRBJ1-4; length: 13; CDR3: CASRRQGAEKLFF
V: TRBV9; J: TRBJ2-7; length: 15; CDR3: CASSQTSDNSYEQYF
V: TRBV15; J: TRBJ2-1; length: 14; CDR3: CATSKSRGGNEQFF
V: TRBV18; J: TRBJ1-5; length: 15; CDR3: CASSGGQGVNQPQHF
V: TRBV5-1; J: TRBJ1-1; length: 16; CDR3: CASSFPTAGVNTEAFF
V: TRBV15; J: TRBJ2-1; length: 14; CDR3: CATSSGQDYNEQFF
V: TRBV6-5; J: TRBJ1-2; length: 12; CDR3: CASSRGANGYTF
V: TRBV19; J: TRBJ1-3; length: 11; CDR3: CASRFGNTIYF
V: TRBV27; J: TRBJ2-5; length: 15; CDR3: CASQTRTAGQETQYF
V: TRBV2; J: TRBJ1-3; length: 16; CDR3: CASSEAGYDTGNTIYF
V: TRBV6-1; J: TRBJ2-3; length: 19; CDR3: CASSEDFPRGPASTDTQYF
V: TRBV7-9; J: TRBJ1-1; length: 13; CDR3: CASRPIPGTEAFF
V: TRBV18; J: TRBJ2-3; length: 19; CDR3: CASSPGGSGRPPSTDTQYF
V: TRBV2; J: TRBJ2-2; length: 14; CDR3: CASIEGANTGELFF
V: TRBV6-5; J: TRBJ2-2; length: 15; CDR3: CASNPGGRATGELFF
V: TRBV9; J: TRBJ1-2; length: 18; CDR3: CASSVEGPTGRDNYGYTF
V: TRBV27; J: TRBJ2-7; length: 13; CDR3: CASSGTFMLEQYF
V: TRBV28; J: TRBJ2-7; length: 14; CDR3: CASSLLRRTYEQYF
V: TRBV6-4; J: TRBJ2-7; length: 15; CDR3: CASSDSCLAVDEQYF
V: TRBV19; J: TRBJ2-7; length: 14; CDR3: CARPRSGLTYEQYF
V: TRBV6-5; J: TRBJ2-7; length: 15; CDR3: CASSARLAGGYEQYF
V: TRBV4-1; J: TRBJ2-3; length: 18; CDR3: CASSPRQTGPSSTDTQYF
V: TRBV15; J: TRBJ2-3; length: 20; CDR3: CATRPTTTSGRALETDTQYF
V: TRBV5-6; J: TRBJ2-3; length: 13; CDR3: CASSLDTTDTQYF